The rows below give T cell receptor beta chains drawn from one sample of a study of blood T cell repertoires in COVID-19. The table came from immunoSEQ multiplex PCR; TCRdb's copy has only in-frame clones and leaves some out. This repertoire shows 400,000 or so clones, around 90% found once; its top ten account for under 0.7%. The sequenced material came from PBMCs or T cells enriched from blood (not recorded which). The origin of the receptors is a man younger than 35 who had recovered from COVID-19. The CDR3 runs from the conserved cysteine through the conserved F or W. Each record gives: D gene, clone size, J gene, V gene, CDR3 DNA, CDR3 protein. The D gene is left open where the match is weak. Clone size is stated in some rows and not others, as once, few, many or a class when expanded.

D: NA; size: NA; J: TRBJ1-5; V: TRBV6-5; DNA: TGTGCCAGCTCACCAGGGCTGAATCAGCCCCAGCATTTT; CDR3: CASSPGLNQPQHF
D: NA; size: NA; J: TRBJ1-2; V: TRBV12-3/TRBV12-4; DNA: TGTGCCAGCAACTCCGCGCGGAGCGGCTACACCTTC; CDR3: CASNSARSGYTF
D: NA; size: NA; J: TRBJ1-1; V: TRBV5-4; DNA: TGTGCCAGCAGCCCTCAGGGGCGGCTCTTGAACACTGAAGCTTTCTTT; CDR3: CASSPQGRLLNTEAFF
D: TRBD1; size: NA; J: TRBJ1-4; V: TRBV27; DNA: TGTGCCAGCAGAATGGGACAGGGGAATGAAAAACTGTTTTTT; CDR3: CASRMGQGNEKLFF
D: TRBD2; size: NA; J: TRBJ2-7; V: TRBV18; DNA: TGTGCCAGCTCACCTGGGCTAGCGGGGGACGAGCAGTACTTC; CDR3: CASSPGLAGDEQYF
D: NA; size: NA; J: TRBJ1-1; V: TRBV2; DNA: TGTGCCAGCAGACGACAGTTAGAAGCTTTCTTT; CDR3: CASRRQLEAFF
D: TRBD1; size: NA; J: TRBJ2-1; V: TRBV28; DNA: TGTGCCGCCCCGGGACAGGACAATGAGCAGTTCTTC; CDR3: CAAPGQDNEQFF
D: TRBD1; size: NA; J: TRBJ1-2; V: TRBV6-5; DNA: TGTGCCAGCAGAACGACAGGGGGCAATGGCTACACCTTC; CDR3: CASRTTGGNGYTF
D: TRBD1; size: NA; J: TRBJ2-7; V: TRBV2; DNA: TGTGCCAGCAGTGAACAGGGACAGATCTACGAGCAGTACTTC; CDR3: CASSEQGQIYEQYF
D: NA; size: NA; J: TRBJ1-4; V: TRBV5-5; DNA: TGTGCCAGCACATTCGGAGGCACGGGAAATGAAAAACTGTTTTTT; CDR3: CASTFGGTGNEKLFF
D: TRBD1; size: NA; J: TRBJ1-1; V: TRBV9; DNA: TGTGCCAGCAGCGTCGGACAGGGTGTACGGGTGAACACTGAAGCTTTCTTT; CDR3: CASSVGQGVRVNTEAFF
D: TRBD1; size: once; J: TRBJ1-2; V: TRBV12-3/TRBV12-4; DNA: TGTGCCAGCAGCCGCAGGGGGCAGGAGGGCTACACCTTC; CDR3: CASSRRGQEGYTF
D: NA; size: NA; J: TRBJ2-3; V: TRBV15; DNA: TGTGCCACCAGCTTCGAGGGTATGAGCACAGATACGCAGTATTTT; CDR3: CATSFEGMSTDTQYF
D: TRBD2; size: NA; J: TRBJ2-2; V: TRBV5-4; DNA: TGTGCCAGCAGCTATGCGGGGGGAAACACCGGGGAGCTGTTTTTT; CDR3: CASSYAGGNTGELFF
D: NA; size: NA; J: TRBJ1-3; V: TRBV9; DNA: TGTGCCAGCAGCGTAGCTTACAGGCCAACTGGAAACACCATATATTTT; CDR3: CASSVAYRPTGNTIYF
D: NA; size: NA; J: TRBJ2-5; V: TRBV3-1/TRBV3-2; DNA: TGTGCCAGCAGCCCAGGGGCGACGGAGACCCAGTACTTC; CDR3: CASSPGATETQYF
D: NA; size: NA; J: TRBJ1-5; V: TRBV2; DNA: TGTGCCAGCAGTGACGGGGGGTCGGGCAATCAGCCCCAGCATTTT; CDR3: CASSDGGSGNQPQHF
D: NA; size: NA; J: TRBJ2-3; V: TRBV7-3; DNA: TGTGCCAGCAGCTTATATGAGTCAGATACGCAGTATTTT; CDR3: CASSLYESDTQYF
D: NA; size: NA; J: TRBJ1-1; V: TRBV30; DNA: TGTGCCTGGAAGCCGTGGAACACTGAAGCTTTCTTT; CDR3: CAWKPWNTEAFF
D: TRBD1; size: NA; J: TRBJ1-2; V: TRBV9; DNA: TGTGCCAGCAGCATCTCCGGGACAGGGGGCACTGGCTACACCTTC; CDR3: CASSISGTGGTGYTF
D: TRBD1; size: few; J: TRBJ2-7; V: TRBV27; DNA: TGTGCCAGCAGTCTCGGACAGGGGGCCTACGAGCAGTACTTC; CDR3: CASSLGQGAYEQYF
D: NA; size: NA; J: TRBJ1-5; V: TRBV12-3/TRBV12-4; DNA: TGTGCCAGCAGTTTTATGCAGATTCAGCCCCAGCATTTT; CDR3: CASSFMQIQPQHF
D: TRBD2; size: NA; J: TRBJ2-7; V: TRBV15; DNA: TGTGCCACCAGCAGAGACGGACTAGCGGCCTACGAGCAGTACTTC; CDR3: CATSRDGLAAYEQYF
D: NA; size: NA; J: TRBJ1-2; V: TRBV3-1/TRBV3-2; DNA: TGTGCCAGCAGCCAAGGGACACACTATGGCTACACCTTC; CDR3: CASSQGTHYGYTF
D: NA; size: NA; J: TRBJ2-1; V: TRBV3-1/TRBV3-2; DNA: TGTGCCAGCAGCCAAGAACGCGGGGCAGTCCATGAGCAGTTCTTC; CDR3: CASSQERGAVHEQFF
D: NA; size: NA; J: TRBJ1-5; V: TRBV24-1; DNA: TGTGCCACCAGTTTGGGAGACCCTAGCAATCAGCCCCAGCATTTT; CDR3: CATSLGDPSNQPQHF
D: NA; size: NA; J: TRBJ1-1; V: TRBV28; DNA: TGTGCCAGCAGTTTTACCGGGAGACGGGAAGCTTTCTTT; CDR3: CASSFTGRREAFF
D: TRBD1; size: NA; J: TRBJ1-3; V: TRBV6-6; DNA: TGTGCCAGCACCAACCGGGACAGGGTCTTCGGAAACACCATATATTTT; CDR3: CASTNRDRVFGNTIYF
D: NA; size: NA; J: TRBJ1-2; V: TRBV7-7; DNA: TGTGCCAGCAGCTTAGATTTAAGACAGCTCTATGGCTACACCTTC; CDR3: CASSLDLRQLYGYTF
D: NA; size: many; J: TRBJ2-3; V: TRBV9; DNA: TGTGCCAGCAGCGTAGCGTACAGGGCGCTCACAGATACGCAGTATTTT; CDR3: CASSVAYRALTDTQYF
D: NA; size: NA; J: TRBJ1-1; V: TRBV14; DNA: TGTGCCAGCAGCGGTCTAAGCGGGGCCCCTGAAGCTTTCTTT; CDR3: CASSGLSGAPEAFF
D: TRBD1; size: NA; J: TRBJ1-3; V: TRBV9; DNA: TGTGCCAGCAGCTCGACAGGGAGCTCTGGAAACACCATATATTTT; CDR3: CASSSTGSSGNTIYF
D: TRBD2; size: once; J: TRBJ2-1; V: TRBV9; DNA: TGTGCCAGCAGCGTAGAGGGGAGCGGGAGTGGCCCCTACAATGAGCAGTTCTTC; CDR3: CASSVEGSGSGPYNEQFF
D: NA; size: once; J: TRBJ1-5; V: TRBV19; DNA: TGTGCCAGTAGTACGACAGAATCAAGCCCCCAGCATTTT; CDR3: CASSTTESSPQHF
D: TRBD2; size: NA; J: TRBJ2-5; V: TRBV7-9; DNA: TGTGCCAGCAGCTTGGGCGGGAGGTCGGGAGAGACCCAGTACTTC; CDR3: CASSLGGRSGETQYF
D: NA; size: NA; J: TRBJ1-4; V: TRBV5-1; DNA: TGCGCCAGCAGCTTAGGCGGGACCGTGGGAAAACTGTTTTTT; CDR3: CASSLGGTVGKLFF
D: NA; size: NA; J: TRBJ2-7; V: TRBV2; DNA: TGTGCCAGCAGTGTGGAGGCGCTTTCCTACGAGCAGTACTTC; CDR3: CASSVEALSYEQYF
D: NA; size: NA; J: TRBJ1-6; V: TRBV11-2; DNA: TGTGCCAGCAGCACGGGGTTCTCCTATAATTCACCCCTCCACTTT; CDR3: CASSTGFSYNSPLHF
D: NA; size: NA; J: TRBJ1-1; V: TRBV6-5; DNA: TGTGCCAGCAGTTACCGAGATATTAACACTGAAGCTTTCTTT; CDR3: CASSYRDINTEAFF
D: TRBD2; size: NA; J: TRBJ2-1; V: TRBV24-1; DNA: TGTGCCACGCTGAGCGGGAGGGCCTTGGAGGAGCAGTTCTTC; CDR3: CATLSGRALEEQFF
D: NA; size: few; J: TRBJ2-3; V: TRBV6-5; DNA: TGTGCCAGCAGGCTCCCCGGGTCAGATACGCAGTATTTT; CDR3: CASRLPGSDTQYF
D: TRBD2; size: NA; J: TRBJ2-1; V: TRBV5-1; DNA: TGCGCCAGCAGCTTCCTACGGACTAGCGTGGATGAGCAGTTCTTC; CDR3: CASSFLRTSVDEQFF
D: NA; size: NA; J: TRBJ2-7; V: TRBV5-4; DNA: TGTGCCAGCAGCTTCGGAGGTCTCGAGCAGTACTTC; CDR3: CASSFGGLEQYF
D: NA; size: NA; J: TRBJ1-1; V: TRBV5-1; DNA: TGCGCCAGCAACCCGCTACAGGGCGGGAACACTGAAGCTTTCTTT; CDR3: CASNPLQGGNTEAFF
D: TRBD1; size: NA; J: TRBJ1-2; V: TRBV28; DNA: TGTGCCAGCAGTTTCTTTGGGGCAGGGGGTGAAGGCTACACCTTC; CDR3: CASSFFGAGGEGYTF
D: TRBD2; size: once; J: TRBJ2-2; V: TRBV27; DNA: TGTGCCAGCAGTCTCCTCGGACTAGCTGGGACCGGGGAGCTGTTTTTT; CDR3: CASSLLGLAGTGELFF
D: NA; size: NA; J: TRBJ1-4; V: TRBV7-9; DNA: TGTGCCAGCAGCTTAGCGTATAGCGAAAAACTGTTTTTT; CDR3: CASSLAYSEKLFF
D: NA; size: NA; J: TRBJ2-7; V: TRBV11-2; DNA: TGTGCCAGCAACGCGGGACTTTCGGGCGAGCAGTACTTC; CDR3: CASNAGLSGEQYF
D: TRBD1; size: NA; J: TRBJ2-5; V: TRBV18; DNA: TGTGCCAGCTCCCCGGACAGGGAGACGACCCAGTACTTC; CDR3: CASSPDRETTQYF
D: NA; size: NA; J: TRBJ2-1; V: TRBV27; DNA: TGTGCCAGCAGATATGAGGCACCTGACAGACCAATCTTC; CDR3: CASRYEAPDRPIF
D: NA; size: NA; J: TRBJ1-4; V: TRBV15; DNA: TGTGCCACCAGCAGCTACAGGGAAGGGAGGGGAAAACTGTTTTTT; CDR3: CATSSYREGRGKLFF
D: NA; size: NA; J: TRBJ2-1; V: TRBV2; DNA: TGTGCCAGCAGGGACTATATCGAGCAGTTCTTC; CDR3: CASRDYIEQFF
D: NA; size: once; J: TRBJ2-7; V: TRBV27; DNA: TGTGCCAGCAGTTTGGGCCCCGCCTACGAGCAGTACTTC; CDR3: CASSLGPAYEQYF
D: NA; size: NA; J: TRBJ2-1; V: TRBV15; DNA: TGTGCCACCAGCAGAGGACGGGTTGGGGAGCAGTTCTTC; CDR3: CATSRGRVGEQFF
D: TRBD1; size: NA; J: TRBJ2-7; V: TRBV29-1; DNA: TGCAGCGTTAGGGCCCCGGGACAGGGGAGCTCCTACGAGCAGTACTTC; CDR3: CSVRAPGQGSSYEQYF